This TCR beta chain was sequenced in a study of blood T cell repertoires in COVID-19. About the study: From the United States, Italy and Spain came samples of acute and convalescent COVID-19.

Patients in Seattle were enrolled during active infection, then followed longitudinally. The repertoire was sequenced with immunoSEQ multiplex PCR; TCRdb's copy has only in-frame clones and lacks some. The data contain about 180,000 clones, roughly 88% of them seen just once; the ten biggest clones take up 7%. The CDR3 contains 16 residues. V gave up 4 bases and J gave up 6 bases; unmatched junction bases: 9. Germline V gene lookup returns CDR1 SGHDT and CDR2 YYEEEE. The TCR was taken from a woman aged 40 to 50 with COVID-19, enrolled during active disease. The gene calls are TRBV5-6 and TRBJ2-1, with 11 positions matching TRBD2. Sample: peripheral blood. This CDR3 reads CASSIIAGGPSNEQFF. The CDR3 nucleotides read TGTGCCAGCAGCATAATAGCGGGGGGGCCTTCCAATGAGCAGTTCTTC. Variable domain in full (rest from reference TRBV5-6 and TRBJ2-1): DAGVTQSPTHLIKTRGQQVTLRCSPKSGHDTVSWYQQALGQGPQFIFQYYEEEERQRGNFPDRFSGHQFPNYSSELNVNALLLGDSALYLCASSIIAGGPSNEQFFGPGTRLTVL.